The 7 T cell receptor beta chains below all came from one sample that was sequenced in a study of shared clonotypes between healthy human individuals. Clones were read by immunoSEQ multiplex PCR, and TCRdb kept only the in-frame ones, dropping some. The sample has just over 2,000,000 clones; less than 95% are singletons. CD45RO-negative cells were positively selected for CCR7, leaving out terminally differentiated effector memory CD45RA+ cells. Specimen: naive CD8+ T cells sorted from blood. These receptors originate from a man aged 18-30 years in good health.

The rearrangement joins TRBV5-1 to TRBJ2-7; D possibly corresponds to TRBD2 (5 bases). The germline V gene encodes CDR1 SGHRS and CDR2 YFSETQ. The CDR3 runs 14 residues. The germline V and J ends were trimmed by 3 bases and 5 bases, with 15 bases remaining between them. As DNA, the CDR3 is TGCGCCAGCAGCTCGGGAACCTGGAATGACGAGCAGTACTTC. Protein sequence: CASSSGTWNDEQYF.

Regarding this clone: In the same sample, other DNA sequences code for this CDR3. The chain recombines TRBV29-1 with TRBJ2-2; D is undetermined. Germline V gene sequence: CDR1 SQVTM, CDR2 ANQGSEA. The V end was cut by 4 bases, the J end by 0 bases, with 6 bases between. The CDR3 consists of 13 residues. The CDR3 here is CSVGTSNTGELFF. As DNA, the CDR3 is TGCAGCGTTGGCACGTCGAACACCGGGGAGCTGTTTTTT.

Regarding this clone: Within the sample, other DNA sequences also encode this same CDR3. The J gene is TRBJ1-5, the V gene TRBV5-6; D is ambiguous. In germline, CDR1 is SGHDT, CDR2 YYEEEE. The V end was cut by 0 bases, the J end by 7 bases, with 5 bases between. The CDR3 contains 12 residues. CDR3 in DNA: TGTGCCAGCAGCTTGGCCGGGCAGCCCCAGCATTTT. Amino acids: CASSLAGQPQHF. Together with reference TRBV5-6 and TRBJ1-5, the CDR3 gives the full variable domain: DAGVTQSPTHLIKTRGQQVTLRCSPKSGHDTVSWYQQALGQGPQFIFQYYEEEERQRGNFPDRFSGHQFPNYSSELNVNALLLGDSALYLCASSLAGQPQHFGDGTRLSIL.

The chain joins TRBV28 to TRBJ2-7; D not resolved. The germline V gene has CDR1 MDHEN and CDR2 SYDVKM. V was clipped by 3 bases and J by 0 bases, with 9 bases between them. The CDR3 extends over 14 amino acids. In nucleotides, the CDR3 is TGTGCCAGCAGTTTTGTCAGGAGCTCCTACGAGCAGTACTTC. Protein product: CASSFVRSSYEQYF.

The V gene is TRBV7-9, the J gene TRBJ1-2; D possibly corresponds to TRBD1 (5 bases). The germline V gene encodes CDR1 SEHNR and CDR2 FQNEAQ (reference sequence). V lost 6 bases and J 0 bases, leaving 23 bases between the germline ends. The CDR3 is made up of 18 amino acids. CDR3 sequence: CASRDSGGGAATNYGYTF. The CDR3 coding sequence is TGTGCCAGCAGGGATTCGGGGGGAGGGGCAGCGACTAACTATGGCTACACCTTC.

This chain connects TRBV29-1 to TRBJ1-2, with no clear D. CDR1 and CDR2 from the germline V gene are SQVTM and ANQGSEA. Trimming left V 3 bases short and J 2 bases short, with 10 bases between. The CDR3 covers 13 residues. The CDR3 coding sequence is TGCAGCGTTGAGATAGTGACGAACTATGGCTACACCTTC. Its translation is CSVEIVTNYGYTF.

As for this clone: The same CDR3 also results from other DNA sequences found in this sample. The DNA for the CDR3 is TGTGCCAGCAGCTCACTACAGGGGGAAGAGACCCAGTACTTC. It yields the protein CASSSLQGEETQYF. The rearrangement uses TRBV11-2 and TRBJ2-5; TRBD1 matches 8 bases. Germline loops: CDR1 SGHAT, CDR2 FQNNGV. This CDR3 spans 14 amino acids. After removal of 4 bases from V and 3 bases from J, the junction contained 4 bases not matched to a gene.